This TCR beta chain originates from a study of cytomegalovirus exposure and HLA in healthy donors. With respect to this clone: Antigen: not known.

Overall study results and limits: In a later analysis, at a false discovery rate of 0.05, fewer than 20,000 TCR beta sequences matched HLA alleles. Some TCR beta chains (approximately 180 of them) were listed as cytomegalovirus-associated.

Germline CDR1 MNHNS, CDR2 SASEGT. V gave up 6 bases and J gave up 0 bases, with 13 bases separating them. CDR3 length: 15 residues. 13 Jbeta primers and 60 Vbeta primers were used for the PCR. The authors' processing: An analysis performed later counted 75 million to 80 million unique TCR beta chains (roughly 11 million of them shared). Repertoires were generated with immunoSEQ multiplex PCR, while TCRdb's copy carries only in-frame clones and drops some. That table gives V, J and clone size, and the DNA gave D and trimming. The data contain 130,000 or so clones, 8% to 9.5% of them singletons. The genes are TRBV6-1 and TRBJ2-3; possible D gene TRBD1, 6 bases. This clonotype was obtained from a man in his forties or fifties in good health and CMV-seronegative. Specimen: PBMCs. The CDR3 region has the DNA TGTGCCAGCAGGGACAGCCAAACTAGCACAGATACGCAGTATTTT. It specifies CASRDSQTSTDTQYF.